What follows describes a single T cell receptor beta chain. The target antigen is unknown. PCR primers comprised 60 Vbeta and 13 Jbeta primers. This table comes from immunoSEQ multiplex PCR, and its TCRdb copy is limited to in-frame clones, with some not included. The sample lists some 150,000 clones; around 83% were seen once. The CDR3 has 13 amino acids. Germline CDR1 and CDR2: LNHNV and YYDKDF (reference sequence). The ends lost 3 bases at V and 6 bases at J; junction bases unmatched: 1. Healthy donors of bone marrow made up the group. This record belongs to a study of cytomegalovirus exposure and HLA in healthy donors. Whole-study results and caveats: In an earlier analysis, in some 500 donors, most V segments appeared productive either ~87% or ~30% of the time.

The sequence derives from a woman aged 45-60 years in good health and CMV-seropositive. Sequenced material: PBMCs. The chain carries TRBV15 and TRBJ2-1; 8 nucleotides line up with TRBD1. For the CDR3, the DNA is TGTGCCACCAGCAGGGACAGGGCCAATGAGCAGTTCTTC. Its protein product is CATSRDRANEQFF.